The rows below give T cell receptor beta chains drawn from one sample of a study of shared clonotypes between healthy human individuals. Only in-frame clones appear in the TCRdb table, and some are missing; sequencing was by immunoSEQ multiplex PCR. The data contain about 2 million clones, roughly 95% of them singletons. Input material: naive CD4+ T cells sorted from blood. These receptors were obtained from a man aged 18 to 29 in good health. The CDR3 runs from the conserved cysteine through the conserved F or W. Each record gives: D gene, clone size, J gene, V gene, CDR3 protein, CDR3 DNA. D genes are given only for firm matches. Size values are once, few and many counts, or a class for expanded clones, and some rows have none.

>TRBD2|once|TRBJ2-7|TRBV2
CASSVLASGGLLEQYF
TGTGCCAGCAGTGTTCTCGCTAGCGGGGGCCTCTTAGAGCAGTACTTC
>TRBD2|NA|TRBJ2-1|TRBV7-6
CASSLEAGGYNEQFF
TGTGCCAGCAGCCTAGAAGCGGGAGGCTACAATGAGCAGTTCTTC
>NA|NA|TRBJ1-1|TRBV30
CAWKGWGTEAFF
TGTGCCTGGAAAGGTTGGGGCACTGAAGCTTTCTTT
>NA|NA|TRBJ2-1|TRBV7-6
CASSPLWRDPYNEQFF
TGTGCCAGCAGCCCCCTCTGGCGGGACCCCTACAATGAGCAGTTCTTC
>NA|NA|TRBJ1-4|TRBV18
CASSQGVENEKLFF
TGTGCCAGCTCACAGGGGGTAGAGAATGAAAAACTGTTTTTT
>NA|NA|TRBJ1-1|TRBV25-1
CASSDGTYREAFF
TGTGCCAGCAGTGATGGGACTTACAGGGAAGCTTTCTTT
>TRBD1|NA|TRBJ1-5|TRBV28
CASSSEGQGDQPQHF
TGTGCCAGCAGTTCGGAGGGACAGGGGGATCAGCCCCAGCATTTT
>NA|NA|TRBJ1-1|TRBV21-1
CASHTEAFF
TGTGCCAGTCACACTGAAGCTTTCTTT
>NA|NA|TRBJ1-2|TRBV6-1
CASNTGAAVDYGYTF
TGTGCCAGCAACACGGGGGCGGCTGTCGATTATGGCTACACCTTC
>NA|NA|TRBJ1-5|TRBV6-5
CASSRDGYNQPQHF
TGTGCCAGCAGCCGCGACGGATACAATCAGCCCCAGCATTTT
>NA|NA|TRBJ1-1|TRBV30
CAMAGRTEAFF
TGTGCTATGGCCGGGCGCACTGAAGCTTTCTTT
>NA|NA|TRBJ1-2|TRBV4-3
CASSRARTISYGYTF
TGCGCCAGCAGCCGGGCAAGGACAATTTCCTATGGCTACACCTTC
>TRBD1|NA|TRBJ1-3|TRBV6-1
CASSTGVGNTIYF
TGTGCCAGCAGCACAGGGGTAGGAAACACCATATATTTT
>NA|NA|TRBJ2-7|TRBV19
CASRIPGSYEQYF
TGTGCCAGTAGAATCCCGGGCTCCTACGAGCAGTACTTC
>TRBD1|NA|TRBJ2-5|TRBV2
CASSVWGQEQETQYF
TGTGCCAGCAGTGTCTGGGGACAGGAACAAGAGACCCAGTACTTC
>NA|NA|TRBJ2-2|TRBV7-9
CASSPRLRGDYTGELFF
TGTGCCAGCAGCCCCCGTTTGCGCGGAGATTACACCGGGGAGCTGTTTTTT
>NA|NA|TRBJ2-5|TRBV6-6
CASSDSQETQYF
TGTGCCAGCAGCGACAGCCAAGAGACCCAGTACTTC
>TRBD2|NA|TRBJ2-3|TRBV2
CASSGLATDTQYF
TGTGCCAGCAGTGGACTAGCCACAGATACGCAGTATTTT
>TRBD1|NA|TRBJ2-1|TRBV5-8
CASSLAVLGQGYNEQFF
TGTGCCAGCAGCTTGGCCGTGTTAGGACAGGGCTACAATGAGCAGTTCTTC
>NA|NA|TRBJ1-6|TRBV6-1
CASSLDRNNSPLHF
TGTGCCAGCAGCCTCGACAGGAATAATTCACCCCTCCACTTT
>NA|NA|TRBJ1-1|TRBV5-8
CASSLSLGARTEAFF
TGTGCCAGCAGCTTGTCGCTCGGCGCGCGGACTGAAGCTTTCTTT
>NA|NA|TRBJ2-5|TRBV27
CASSFAVGGQETQYF
TGTGCCAGCAGTTTCGCGGTAGGGGGACAAGAGACCCAGTACTTC
>NA|NA|TRBJ2-5|TRBV19
CASSIEREGETQYF
TGTGCCAGTAGTATAGAACGGGAAGGAGAGACCCAGTACTTC
>TRBD1|NA|TRBJ2-1|TRBV19
CASRIGQVNNEQFF
TGTGCCAGCCGAATAGGACAGGTCAACAATGAGCAGTTCTTC
>NA|NA|TRBJ1-5|TRBV18
CASSPRASHGNQPQHF
TGTGCCAGCTCACCCCGGGCCAGCCATGGCAATCAGCCCCAGCATTTT
>NA|NA|TRBJ2-7|TRBV7-2
CASSSSDGYEQYF
TGTGCCAGCAGCTCATCGGACGGCTACGAGCAGTACTTC
>NA|NA|TRBJ1-5|TRBV6-5
CASSPLVGGDQPQHF
TGTGCCAGCAGCCCCCTGGTGGGGGGGGATCAGCCCCAGCATTTT
>NA|NA|TRBJ2-7|TRBV7-2
CASSQPGNYEQYF
TGTGCCAGCAGCCAGCCGGGGAACTACGAGCAGTACTTC
>TRBD2|NA|TRBJ2-1|TRBV6-1
CASTPQVAGGYEQFF
TGTGCCAGCACCCCCCAGGTAGCGGGAGGATATGAGCAGTTCTTC
>TRBD2|NA|TRBJ2-3|TRBV5-1
CASSFRTSGGTDTQYF
TGCGCCAGCAGCTTCCGGACTAGCGGGGGCACAGATACGCAGTATTTT
>NA|NA|TRBJ1-1|TRBV7-9
CASSAVGARTEAFF
TGTGCCAGCAGCGCCGTCGGGGCTAGGACTGAAGCTTTCTTT
>NA|NA|TRBJ1-2|TRBV11-2
CASSLGGLRGYTF
TGTGCCAGCAGCTTAGGGGGGCTTCGTGGCTACACCTTC
>NA|NA|TRBJ2-3|TRBV6-5
CASRTPSTDTQYF
TGTGCCAGCCGGACCCCCAGCACAGATACGCAGTATTTT
>NA|NA|TRBJ1-2|TRBV25-1
CASSEYGGSNYGYTF
TGTGCCAGCAGTGAATATGGGGGTTCTAACTATGGCTACACCTTC
>NA|NA|TRBJ1-5|TRBV6-5
CASSSGAGNQPQHF
TGTGCCAGCAGCTCAGGGGCGGGCAATCAGCCCCAGCATTTT
>TRBD1|NA|TRBJ2-7|TRBV6-5
CASRIPGQGYEQYF
TGTGCCAGCAGGATACCGGGACAGGGCTACGAGCAGTACTTC
>NA|once|TRBJ2-7|TRBV9
CASSATGFGEQYF
TGTGCCAGCAGCGCCACAGGGTTCGGCGAGCAGTACTTC
>NA|NA|TRBJ2-1|TRBV30
CAWRGGSYNEQFF
TGTGCCTGGAGGGGCGGCTCCTACAATGAGCAGTTCTTC
>NA|NA|TRBJ1-2|TRBV20-1
CSGLVLSGYTF
TGCAGTGGACTAGTACTAAGCGGCTACACCTTC
>NA|NA|TRBJ1-3|TRBV28
CASSLGRGPGNTIYF
TGTGCCAGCAGTTTAGGTCGGGGGCCGGGAAACACCATATATTTT
>TRBD1|NA|TRBJ1-4|TRBV7-9
CASSLGQGGEKLFF
TGTGCCAGCAGCTTGGGACAGGGAGGCGAAAAACTGTTTTTT
>TRBD1|NA|TRBJ2-5|TRBV7-7
CASSQGRFETQYF
TGTGCTAGCTCACAGGGGAGATTTGAGACCCAGTACTTC
>TRBD2|NA|TRBJ2-5|TRBV9
CASSVASGRGQETQYF
TGTGCCAGCAGCGTGGCTAGCGGGAGGGGCCAAGAGACCCAGTACTTC
>NA|once|TRBJ1-5|TRBV19
CASSGPQGPKAQHF
TGTGCCAGTAGTGGCCCACAGGGACCCAAAGCCCAGCATTTT
>NA|NA|TRBJ2-1|TRBV5-1
CASSPLSLGLGGEQFF
TGCGCCAGCAGTCCTCTTTCACTGGGACTGGGGGGTGAGCAGTTCTTC
>TRBD2|NA|TRBJ2-2|TRBV7-2
CASSFRLAGVTGELFF
TGTGCCAGCAGCTTCAGACTAGCGGGAGTTACCGGGGAGCTGTTTTTT
>TRBD1|NA|TRBJ2-3|TRBV7-9
CASKSHTGGLEDTQYF
TGTGCCAGCAAATCACACACAGGGGGGTTGGAGGATACGCAGTATTTT
>NA|once|TRBJ2-3|TRBV11-3
CASSTGRETDTQYF
TGTGCCAGCAGCACAGGAAGGGAAACAGATACGCAGTATTTT
>NA|once|TRBJ1-1|TRBV25-1
CASRPQGTSEAFF
TGTGCCAGCAGACCGCAGGGGACATCTGAAGCTTTCTTT